Listed here are 3 T cell receptor beta chains from one sample, sequenced in a study of T cell responses to AZD1222 COVID-19 vaccine. This table comes from immunoSEQ multiplex PCR, and its TCRdb copy is limited to in-frame clones, with some not included. The sample shows fewer than 150,000 clones, over 85% of them seen only once. The sample consisted of peripheral blood, taken on day 0 of AZD1222 vaccination. These receptors were collected from an adult in good health.

V usage is TRBV2 and J usage is TRBJ2-1; D perhaps matches TRBD1 (6 bases). There are 14 residues in the CDR3. In germline, CDR1 is SNHLY, CDR2 FYNNEI. Trimming pared 3 bases from V and 8 bases from J, leaving 14 bases between. The CDR3 reads CASSDQGGGDEQFF. The CDR3 DNA sequence: TGTGCCAGCAGTGACCAAGGGGGTGGCGATGAGCAGTTCTTC.

The CDR3 loop reads CASSAPLGDTEAFF. CDR3 nucleotide sequence: TGTGCCAGCTCAGCCCCCCTCGGGGACACTGAAGCTTTCTTT. The chain recombines TRBV18 with TRBJ1-1; D not certain. With 5 bases removed from V and 3 bases from J, the gap between germline ends came to 13 bases. This CDR3 is built from 14 residues. Germline values: CDR1 KGHSH, CDR2 LQKENI.

This rearrangement joins TRBV10-3 to TRBJ1-5; D is undetermined. The ends were cut back, 3 bases at V and 3 bases at J, with 6 bases in the middle. Germline CDR1 reads ENHRY; CDR2 reads SYGVKD. This CDR3 comprises 13 residues. CDR3 residues: CAISDRTNQPQHF. The CDR3 nucleotides are TGTGCCATCAGTGACAGGACCAATCAGCCCCAGCATTTT.